These 23 T cell receptor beta chains originate from one sample sequenced in a study of blood T cell repertoires in COVID-19. Profiling relied on immunoSEQ multiplex PCR, and the TCRdb table lists in-frame clones only, not all of them. The sample consists of approximately 47,000 clones, 75% to 90% of them appearing once. Sequenced sample: peripheral blood. The receptors were gathered from a human donor with active COVID-19. The donor label of this sample is uncertain.

The chain is built from TRBV7-8 and TRBJ1-1; D is unclear. The germline gives CDR1 SGHVS, CDR2 FQNEAQ. Trimming took 2 bases from V and 5 from J, leaving 15 bases between them. CDR3 length equals 15 residues. The CDR3 spells CASSLSRGYGTEAFF. DNA for the CDR3: TGTGCCAGCAGCTTAAGTCGGGGTTACGGGACTGAAGCTTTCTTT.

The genes are TRBV6-5 and TRBJ2-7; TRBD1 matches 9 bases. This CDR3 has 15 residues. V shed 2 bases and J 1 base; nucleotides not matched to a gene: 3. From germline, CDR1 is MNHEY and CDR2 SVGAGI. The CDR3: CASSYAGTGSYEQYF. CDR3 DNA sequence: TGTGCCAGCAGTTACGCCGGGACAGGGTCCTACGAGCAGTACTTC.

V and J are TRBV19 and TRBJ1-4, with 7 bases matching TRBD1. V dropped 5 bases and J dropped 8; count of bases not matched to a gene: 11. The CDR3 is 15 residues long. Germline-derived CDR1 and CDR2 are LNHDA and SQIVND (reference sequence). CDR3 in DNA: TGTGCCAGTAGTCCGGGACAGCGGATGTGGGAAAAACTGTTTTTT. Translation: CASSPGQRMWEKLFF.

The rearrangement links TRBV28 to TRBJ2-7, with a possible D match to TRBD1 (5 bases). Trimming left V 4 bases short and J 2 bases short, with 9 bases between. The CDR3 contains 13 residues. The germline V gene encodes CDR1 MDHEN and CDR2 SYDVKM. CDR3 protein: CASSWTNPYEQYF. The DNA of the CDR3 is TGTGCCAGCAGTTGGACAAACCCCTACGAGCAGTACTTC.

V usage is TRBV5-4 and J usage is TRBJ2-7; TRBD1 might be the D (5 bases). The CDR3 is 13 amino acids. CDR1 is SGHNT and CDR2 is YYREEE in the germline V gene (reference sequence). The V end was cut by 3 bases, the J end by 3 bases, with 10 bases between. The chain's CDR3 is CASSYGHFYEQYF. CDR3 bases: TGTGCCAGCAGCTACGGACATTTCTACGAGCAGTACTTC.

The V gene is TRBV7-3, the J gene TRBJ2-7; 12 bases are a match to TRBD2. J gave up 6 bases and V 5 bases, and 5 bases lay outside the gene matches. CDR3 length: 14 amino acids. CDR1 and CDR2 (germline): SGHTA, FQGTGA. CDR3 region: CASSQTSGSSEQYF. The CDR3 nucleotides are TGTGCCAGCAGCCAGACTAGCGGGAGTTCCGAGCAGTACTTC. Filled out from reference TRBV7-3 and TRBJ2-7, the complete variable domain reads GAGVSQTPSNKVTEKGKYVELRCDPISGHTALYWYRQSLGQGPEFLIYFQGTGAADDSGLPNDRFFAVRPEGSVSTLKIQRTERGDSAVYLCASSQTSGSSEQYFGPGTRLTVT.

The V call is TRBV5-1, the J call TRBJ2-7; D might be TRBD1 (6 bases). V was clipped by 1 base and J by 7 bases, with 12 bases between them. The CDR3 is made up of 13 amino acids. Germline values: CDR1 SGHRS, CDR2 YFSETQ. DNA of the CDR3: TGCGCCAGCAGCTTGATCAGGGGATCGGAGCAGTACTTC. Amino acid sequence: CASSLIRGSEQYF.

The sample holds one count of this clone. J is TRBJ1-4 and V is TRBV29-1; TRBD1 is a possible D gene (5 bases). The CDR3 contains 12 residues. Trimming took 6 bases from V and 8 from J, leaving 13 bases between them. Per the germline V gene, CDR1 is SQVTM and CDR2 is ANQGSEA. The chain's CDR3 is CSVTDSGEKLFF. The CDR3 nucleotides are TGCAGCGTGACCGACAGTGGCGAAAAACTGTTTTTT. Full variable domain (remainder filled in from reference TRBV29-1 and TRBJ1-4): SAVISQKPSRDICQRGTSLTIQCQVDSQVTMMFWYRQQPGQSLTLIATANQGSEATYESGFVIDKFPISRPNLTFSTLTVSNMSPEDSSIYLCSVTDSGEKLFFGSGTQLSVL.

This clone was detected once. V usage is TRBV10-2 and J usage is TRBJ2-7, with D maybe TRBD2 (6 bases). V lost 6 bases and J lost 0, with 12 bases in between. This CDR3 is built from 14 residues. CDR1 is WSHSY, CDR2 SAAADI, per germline. The CDR3 sequence is CASSIAESSYEQYF. The CDR3 DNA follows: TGCGCCAGCAGCATAGCGGAGAGCTCCTACGAGCAGTACTTC.

The rearrangement uses TRBV7-9 and TRBJ1-3; TRBD1 agrees at 8 bases. The CDR3 runs 16 residues. Losses at the gene ends were 6 bases for V and 4 bases for J; bases not matched to a gene: 11. In germline, CDR1 is SEHNR, CDR2 FQNEAQ (reference sequence). The CDR3 DNA follows: TGTGCCAGCAGGACTACCGGACAGGGCGGCGGAAACACCATATATTTT. It encodes CASRTTGQGGGNTIYF.

The V call is TRBV29-1, the J call TRBJ2-3; the match to TRBD2 covers 8 bases. The CDR3 runs 14 residues. Germline assignment: CDR1 SQVTM and CDR2 ANQGSEA. The ends lost 7 bases at V and 0 bases at J; junction bases unmatched: 6. The CDR3 loop reads CSEGSGASTDTQYF. CDR3 nucleotides: TGCAGCGAGGGTAGCGGGGCTAGCACAGATACGCAGTATTTT.

The genes are TRBV3-1 (or the pseudogene TRBV3-2) and TRBJ2-2; D is possibly TRBD2 (6 bases). V shed 1 base and J shed 6 bases, with 9 bases lying between them. CDR1 is LGHDT, CDR2 YNNKEL, per germline (reference sequence). The CDR3 loop spans 14 amino acids. CDR3 sequence (DNA): TGTGCCAGCAGCCAAGCCGGGACTGCCGGGGAGCTGTTTTTT. As protein: CASSQAGTAGELFF.

The chain recombines TRBV27 with TRBJ1-6; D is ambiguous. CDR1 and CDR2 (germline): MNHEY, SMNVEV (reference sequence). The V and J ends lost 2 bases and 7 bases respectively, with 9 bases between them. This CDR3 contains 14 residues. The CDR3 protein is CASSLRSINSPLHF. CDR3 in DNA: TGTGCCAGCAGTTTACGGAGTATCAATTCACCCCTCCACTTT.

This chain joins TRBV4-1 and TRBJ2-5; D may be TRBD2 (6 bases). The CDR3 sequence is 15 residues long. V was trimmed by 1 base and J by 5 bases, leaving 14 bases between them. CDR1 MGHRA and CDR2 YSYEKL come from the germline V gene. CDR3 residues: CASSQGDSAAETQYF. DNA of the CDR3: TGCGCCAGCAGCCAAGGGGACTCGGCGGCCGAGACCCAGTACTTC.

V usage is TRBV5-1 and J usage is TRBJ2-1, with 9 nucleotides matching TRBD2. V gave up 6 bases and J gave up 10 bases; unmatched junction bases: 11. The germline V gene has CDR1 SGHRS and CDR2 YFSETQ. This CDR3 is 14 amino acids long. The DNA for the CDR3 is TGCGCCAGCACCCCCGGGGCGGGGGGGAGGGAGCAGTTCTTC. Translated: CASTPGAGGREQFF.

This chain joins TRBV5-3 and TRBJ1-2; possibly TRBD1 for D (5 bases). TRBV5-3 qualifies as an ORF whose function is uncertain. The CDR3 loop spans 14 amino acids. V was cut by 4 bases and J by 4 bases, with 14 bases left in between. The CDR3 DNA follows: TGTGCCAGAAGCCGGGGACTGGATTTCTATGGCTACACCTTC. Translation: CARSRGLDFYGYTF.

The chain is built from TRBV5-1 and TRBJ2-1; the match to TRBD2 covers 7 bases. The CDR3 spans 15 residues. With 0 bases clipped from V and 10 bases from J, the junction kept 10 bases outside the gene matches. Germline values: CDR1 SGHRS, CDR2 YFSETQ. The CDR3 DNA is TGCGCCAGCAGCTTGGTGAGTTGGCGGGGGTCGGAGCAGTTCTTC. It is translated as CASSLVSWRGSEQFF.

This clone was detected only a few times. The rearrangement uses TRBV6-6 and TRBJ2-7; TRBD1 agrees at 8 bases. The CDR3 is made up of 16 amino acids. Trimming at V came to 6 bases and at J to 1 base, leaving 11 bases not matched to a gene. Per the germline V gene, CDR1 is MNHNY and CDR2 is SVGAGI (reference sequence). The CDR3: CASSLNLTGESYEQYF. CDR3 nucleotide sequence: TGTGCCAGCAGCCTTAATTTGACAGGGGAGTCCTACGAGCAGTACTTC.

This chain joins TRBV5-1 and TRBJ1-6; the D gene is possibly TRBD1 (6 bases). This CDR3 comprises 14 residues. V was clipped by 1 base and J by 9 bases, with 11 bases between them. Germline V gene lookup returns CDR1 SGHRS and CDR2 YFSETQ. Written as DNA, the CDR3 is TGCGCCAGCAGCTTGAACAGGGAGCTTTCACCCCTCCACTTT. This translates into CASSLNRELSPLHF.

The CDR3 reads CASRVTGSETQYF. CDR3 in DNA: TGTGCCAGCAGAGTGACAGGGTCAGAGACCCAGTACTTC. This chain connects TRBV5-8 to TRBJ2-5, with TRBD1 matching over 7 bases. Germline CDR1 reads SGHTS; CDR2 reads YDEGEE. The length of the CDR3 is 13 residues. V shed 5 bases, J shed 4 bases, and the junction held 5 bases outside the gene matches.

The chain has TRBV7-3 and TRBJ2-3; D remains unclear. The CDR3 contains 14 residues. Deletions cut 4 bases from V and 5 bases from J, with 13 bases between. Germline V gives CDR1 SGHTA, CDR2 FQGTGA. For the CDR3, the DNA is TGTGCCAGCAGCTCCATGCGAGATGGAGATACGCAGTATTTT. Encoded protein: CASSSMRDGDTQYF.

This chain links TRBV7-2 with TRBJ1-2, with D uncertain. Between the trimmed V and J ends, which lost 6 bases and 0 bases, there was a span of 8 bases. Per germline, CDR1 SGHTA and CDR2 FQGNSA. The CDR3 covers 13 residues. Written as DNA, the CDR3 is TGTGCCAGCAGTCAGCGCTCTAACTATGGCTACACCTTC. Its protein product is CASSQRSNYGYTF.

This clone has a single count. The CDR3 nucleotides are TGTGCCAGTAGTATGGAGACAGGGTTTTCTGGAAACACCATATATTTT. Its translation: CASSMETGFSGNTIYF. The J gene is TRBJ1-3, the V gene TRBV19; TRBD1 aligns across 7 bases. CDR3 length equals 16 residues. V shed 3 bases, J shed 1 base, and the junction held 6 bases outside the gene matches. Germline V lookup: CDR1 LNHDA, CDR2 SQIVND (reference sequence).